This record concerns one TCR beta chain sequence. In the source study's methods: For nucleated cells, counts were estimated from reference gene primer amplification. Sequencing used immunoSEQ multiplex PCR; TCRdb keeps in-frame clones, though not all of them. V and J calls and clone size come straight from that table; D and trimming were deduced from the DNA. The sample has about 190,000 clones; approximately 90% are singletons. This record belongs to a study of blood T cell repertoires in COVID-19. Study as a whole: T cells, B-cell-depleted T cells, or PBMCs supplied cDNA or gDNA.

V lost 5 bases, J lost 7 bases, and 20 bases lay in between. Germline V gene data show CDR1 as MDHEN and CDR2 as SYDVKM. The CDR3 has 15 residues. This chain connects TRBV28 to TRBJ2-5; D perhaps matches TRBD2 (7 bases). The sample comprised peripheral blood. The source is a man aged 25-45 years with acute or convalescent COVID-19. As DNA, the CDR3 is TGTGCCAGCAGTAATTGGGGGGGGCTTGACGGGACCCAGTACTTC. Amino acids: CASSNWGGLDGTQYF. Variable domain in full (rest from reference TRBV28 and TRBJ2-5): DVKVTQSSRYLVKRTGEKVFLECVQDMDHENMFWYRQDPGLGLRLIYFSYDVKMKEKGDIPEGYSVSREKKERFSLILESASTNQTSMYLCASSNWGGLDGTQYFGPGTRLLVL.